This T cell receptor (beta chain) was profiled in a study of blood T cell repertoires in COVID-19. This table comes from immunoSEQ multiplex PCR, and its TCRdb copy is limited to in-frame clones, with some not included. The table shows over 150,000 clones, with roughly 88% occurring only once. Sequencing input: peripheral blood. This receptor was obtained from a man in his 60s with COVID-19, enrolled during active disease.

CDR3 nucleotide sequence: TGTGCTAGTGGTTTAGGCCCATTCATGGAGGCCTCTGGGGCCAACGTCCTGACTTTC. This gives the protein CASGLGPFMEASGANVLTF. The V gene is TRBV12-5, the J gene TRBJ2-6; weak D call: TRBD2 (5 bases). Trimming shortened V by 3 bases and J by 0 bases, and 18 bases separated the two germline ends. Germline CDR1 reads LGHNT; CDR2 reads FRNRAP. This CDR3 has 19 residues. Supplemented by reference TRBV12-5 and TRBJ2-6, the full variable domain reads DARVTQTPRHKVTEMGQEVTMRCQPILGHNTVFWYRQTMMQGLELLAYFRNRAPLDDSGMPKDRFSAEMPDATLATLKIQPSEPRDSAVYFCASGLGPFMEASGANVLTFGAGSRLTVL.